This TCR beta chain is drawn from a study of blood T cell repertoires in COVID-19. Looking at the study overall: Acute and convalescent COVID-19 specimens originated in the United States, Italy and Spain.

The CDR3 spans 19 residues. In germline, CDR1 is MGHRA, CDR2 YSYEKL. The V end was cut by 2 bases, the J end by 3 bases, with 25 bases between. As handled by the study authors: Nucleated cell counts were estimated from reference gene primer amplification. Sequencing was performed with immunoSEQ multiplex PCR; in TCRdb, only in-frame clones are kept and a portion is missing. The V and J calls and clone size come from that table; D and trimming were worked out from the DNA. The sample records 150,000 to 200,000 clones, 87% being singletons. The TCR was taken from a man aged 55-75 years with active or convalescent COVID-19. Sequencing was performed on peripheral blood. The chain uses TRBV4-1 and TRBJ2-5; D unresolved. In DNA, the CDR3 is TGCGCCAGCAGCCAATATTTTCAGCTTGCTAGTCCTGAAGAAGAGACCCAGTACTTC. This sequence encodes CASSQYFQLASPEEETQYF.